This entry lists 27 T cell receptor beta chains sequenced from one sample in a study of CD8 T cells in ankylosing spondylitis. TCRdb called the 5' RACE reads again in MiXCR, with one record for every CDR3 protein. The sample has 200,000 to 300,000 distinct CDR3 sequences; roughly a quarter are singletons. The sequencing sample was made of blood, either unsorted or a sorted T cell fraction (not recorded which). These receptors came from a male donor with ankylosing spondylitis or in good health (not recorded which).

This clonotype appeared a single time. The chain carries TRBV28 and TRBJ2-7; 7 positions agree with TRBD1. After removal of 5 bases from V and 4 bases from J, the junction contained 8 bases not matched to a gene. CDR3 size: 14 residues. Germline V gene lookup returns CDR1 MDHEN and CDR2 SYDVKM. In DNA form, the CDR3 reads TGTGCCAGCAGTCCCCGGGACAGCTTATACGAGCAGTACTTC. Translation: CASSPRDSLYEQYF. The entire variable domain, with the rest obtained from reference TRBV28 and TRBJ2-7, is as follows: DVKVTQSSRYLVKRTGEKVFLECVQDMDHENMFWYRQDPGLGLRLIYFSYDVKMKEKGDIPEGYSVSREKKERFSLILESASTNQTSMYLCASSPRDSLYEQYFGPGTRLTVT.

The chain carries TRBV21-1 and TRBJ2-5; no DNA check was done on the table's D call, TRBD1. TRBV21-1 is shown as a pseudogene. The CDR3 length is 17 residues. The CDR3 nucleotides are TGTGCCAGCAGCAAAAGGATCCGCAGGGGGGCTTGGGAGACCCAGTACTTC. Residues: CASSKRIRRGAWETQYF.

This clonotype was seen many times. This chain joins TRBV12-3 or TRBV12-4 and TRBJ1-2; unclear D gene. This CDR3 contains 14 residues. V shed 1 base and J shed 4 bases, with 10 bases lying between them. The CDR3 spells CASSLDGRPYGYTF. The DNA for the CDR3 is TGTGCCAGCAGTTTAGATGGTCGCCCCTATGGCTACACCTTC.

This clonotype showed up many times. The chain recombines TRBV29-1 with TRBJ1-1; 9 bases match TRBD1. Germline V gene lookup returns CDR1 SQVTM and CDR2 ANQGSEA. The CDR3 spans 12 residues. The V gene end was trimmed by 6 bases and the J gene end by 5 bases; junction bases not matched to a gene: 4. CDR3 coding DNA: TGCAGCGTGGGGACAGGGCAAACTGAAGCTTTCTTT. Amino acid sequence: CSVGTGQTEAFF.

The V gene is TRBV20-1, the J gene TRBJ1-4, with 8 nucleotides matching TRBD1. CDR1 is DFQATT, CDR2 SNEGSKA, per germline (reference sequence). The junction had 5 bases not matched to a gene; V was cut back by 4 bases and J by 7 bases. The CDR3 has 13 amino acids. The CDR3 DNA is TGCAGTGCTACCCAGGGGGCGCTTGAAAAACTGTTTTTT. This translates into CSATQGALEKLFF.

Only one count was recorded for this clonotype. This rearrangement joins TRBV6-1 to TRBJ2-1; 8 bases line up with TRBD1. Germline V gene data show CDR1 as MNHNS and CDR2 as SASEGT. The CDR3 spans 14 residues. V dropped 10 bases and J dropped 5; count of bases not matched to a gene: 10. This chain's CDR3 is CATHRGTSNNEQFF. The DNA of the CDR3 is TGTGCCACCCACAGGGGGACCTCAAACAATGAGCAGTTCTTC.

Points on this clonotype: A much bigger clone sits one base away, suggesting this may be a read error. This chain joins TRBV20-1 and TRBJ2-5; D may be TRBD1 (6 bases). Per germline, CDR1 DFQATT and CDR2 SNEGSKA (reference sequence). The length of the CDR3 is 16 residues. The CDR3 loop is CCARGITGSLGETQYF. For the CDR3, the DNA is TGCTGTGCTAGGGGTATCACAGGGTCCCTAGGAGAGACCCAGTACTTC.

This clonotype occurred a few times. This chain connects TRBV20-1 to TRBJ2-5; D might be TRBD2 (6 bases). Trimming took off 5 bases at V and 3 bases at J, with 10 bases between the two ends. The CDR3 totals 12 residues. Germline CDR1 is DFQATT and CDR2 is SNEGSKA (reference sequence). The CDR3 sequence is CSALSGEETQYF. CDR3 nucleotides: TGCAGTGCTCTTAGCGGTGAAGAGACCCAGTACTTC.

The DNA for the CDR3 is TGCAGTGCTAGCCACAACCTGCGGGGCTATGGCTACACCTTC. Translated, it gives CSASHNLRGYGYTF. This rearrangement joins TRBV20-1 to TRBJ1-2; D is unclear. Germline loops: CDR1 DFQATT, CDR2 SNEGSKA (reference sequence). The V end was cut by 3 bases, the J end by 4 bases, with 15 bases between. The CDR3 runs to 14 residues.

This clonotype was observed a handful of times. The chain recombines TRBV29-1 with TRBJ2-7; 7 bases map to TRBD2. This CDR3 has 11 residues. Germline CDR1 is SQVTM and CDR2 is ANQGSEA. V lost 5 bases and J lost 4; bases outside the gene matches: 2. Here the CDR3 DNA reads TGCAGCGTTACTAGCGAGTACGAGCAGTACTTC. Amino acid sequence: CSVTSEYEQYF.

This clonotype has only a few counts. The chain employs TRBV5-1 and TRBJ2-7; a weak D match, TRBD2 (6 bases). The germline V gene encodes CDR1 SGHRS and CDR2 YFSETQ. The CDR3 totals 13 residues. Trimming pared 4 bases from V and 2 bases from J, leaving 10 bases between. The CDR3 DNA follows: TGCGCCAGCAGCCCCTCGGGGGCCTACGAGCAGTACTTC. The encoded protein is CASSPSGAYEQYF.

CDR3 DNA sequence: TGCAGTCCTACCTCCACCGGACGCCCCTCGGGAGAGACCCAGTACTTC. It codes for CSPTSTGRPSGETQYF. This chain joins TRBV20-1 and TRBJ2-5, with D unresolved. Germline V CDR1 and CDR2: DFQATT, SNEGSKA (reference sequence). This CDR3 comprises 16 residues. The V end lost 8 bases, the J end lost 4 bases, and 26 bases lay between the germline ends.

This clonotype was counted a single time. The chain carries TRBV6-1 and TRBJ2-1, with TRBD1 as a possible D gene (6 bases). Germline CDR1 MNHNS, CDR2 SASEGT. V was clipped by 3 bases and J by 0 bases, with 12 bases between them. The CDR3 sequence is 16 residues long. CDR3 sequence: CASSDRDTSSYNEQFF. CDR3 DNA sequence: TGTGCCAGCAGTGACCGGGACACCAGCTCCTACAATGAGCAGTTCTTC.

This clonotype was seen more than once but under ten times. The chain recombines TRBV12-3 or TRBV12-4 with TRBJ2-1, with TRBD2 matching 10 bases. J lost 8 bases, V lost 7 bases, and 8 bases had no gene match. The CDR3 sequence is 14 residues long. As DNA, the CDR3 is TGTGCCAGCATCTCAGCGGGGGGGCCTTATGAGCAGTTCTTC. It encodes CASISAGGPYEQFF.

The rearrangement links TRBV29-1 to TRBJ1-4, with D hard to call. This CDR3 region has 14 residues. In germline, CDR1 is SQVTM, CDR2 ANQGSEA. V lost 0 bases, J lost 2 bases, and 7 bases lay in between. CDR3 sequence: CSVEETGTNEKLFF. The CDR3 nucleotides are TGCAGCGTTGAAGAGACGGGGACTAATGAAAAACTGTTTTTT.

This clonotype has only a few counts. The chain uses TRBV20-1 and TRBJ1-5; the D gene is possibly TRBD1 (5 bases). The CDR3 extends over 15 amino acids. CDR1 is DFQATT and CDR2 is SNEGSKA in the germline V gene (reference sequence). The V and J ends lost 3 bases and 4 bases respectively, with 16 bases between them. The CDR3 DNA reads as TGCAGTGCTAGGGGTGCCCCAGGGTCAAATCAGCCCCAGCATTTT. Protein sequence: CSARGAPGSNQPQHF.

This clonotype has a count of ten or more. The gene calls are TRBV5-1 and TRBJ1-5; D may be TRBD1 (6 bases). Trimming took 0 bases from V and 0 from J, leaving 7 bases between them. The germline gives CDR1 SGHRS, CDR2 YFSETQ. This CDR3 has 15 amino acids. CDR3 bases: TGCGCCAGCAGCTTGGAGGGGGATAGCAATCAGCCCCAGCATTTT. It translates to CASSLEGDSNQPQHF.

This clonotype occurred a few times. V and J are TRBV11-2 and TRBJ2-4; 9 nucleotides agree with TRBD2. CDR1 and CDR2 (germline): SGHAT, FQNNGV. The CDR3 has 15 amino acids. After removal of 8 bases from V and 8 bases from J, the junction contained 13 bases not matched to a gene. CDR3 in DNA: TGTGCCAGCGGGGTGGCGGGGGGGCCCTTGCACATTCAGTACTTC. It codes for CASGVAGGPLHIQYF.

This clonotype was seen many times. The chain carries TRBV20-1 and TRBJ1-2; no reliable D call. The CDR3 covers 15 residues. The germline V and J ends were trimmed by 0 bases and 4 bases, with 15 bases remaining between them. Germline V gene data show CDR1 as DFQATT and CDR2 as SNEGSKA (reference sequence). Here the CDR3 reads CSARDPTLGSYGYTF. CDR3 nucleotides: TGCAGTGCTAGAGATCCCACTCTGGGTAGCTATGGCTACACCTTC.

The chain has TRBV4-1 and TRBJ1-6; D is undetermined. Trimming left V 2 bases short and J 5 bases short, with 7 bases between. The CDR3 contains 14 residues. Per the germline V gene, CDR1 is MGHRA and CDR2 is YSYEKL. The CDR3 reads CASSQRLNNSPLHF. CDR3 in DNA: TGCGCCAGCAGCCAACGTTTGAATAATTCACCCCTCCACTTT.

Many counts were recorded for this clonotype. This rearrangement joins TRBV10-3 to TRBJ2-7; the D gene is possibly TRBD2 (6 bases). The V end was cut by 6 bases, the J end by 7 bases, with 13 bases between. The length of the CDR3 is 12 residues. The V gene's germline CDR1 is ENHRY and CDR2 SYGVKD. The CDR3 loop reads CAIREGKQEQYF. The CDR3 region has the DNA TGTGCCATCAGGGAGGGGAAGCAGGAGCAGTACTTC.

A note on this clonotype: This may come from a read error, since a much larger clone is one base off. The rearrangement links TRBV2 to TRBJ2-3; D remains unclear. The germline CDR1 and CDR2 sequences are SNHLY and FYNNEI. V was shortened by 8 bases and J by 2 bases, with 8 bases between the two germline ends. The CDR3 sequence is 12 residues long. DNA of the CDR3: TGTGCCAGCCGAAGGAACACAGATACGCAGTATTTT. Its translation: CASRRNTDTQYF.

The table lists this clonotype with a few counts. This chain connects TRBV7-6 to TRBJ1-2; 7 bases are shared with TRBD1. The CDR3 covers 14 residues. The trim removed 5 bases at V and 5 bases at J, leaving 8 bases unmatched. Germline assignment: CDR1 SGHVS and CDR2 FNYEAQ. The CDR3 DNA sequence: TGTGCCAGCAGCCCCGGGACAGAAGTATATGGCTACACCTTC. It encodes CASSPGTEVYGYTF.

This clonotype has a count of ten or more. V is TRBV20-1 and J is TRBJ2-1, with D perhaps being TRBD1 or TRBD2 (5 bases each). The germline gives CDR1 DFQATT, CDR2 SNEGSKA (reference sequence). The CDR3 sequence is 12 residues long. V was trimmed by 6 bases and J by 7 bases, leaving 13 bases between them. Here the CDR3 reads CSASGTANEQFF. The CDR3 coding sequence is TGCAGTGCCTCCGGGACCGCGAATGAGCAGTTCTTC.

This clonotype has a handful of counts. The J gene is TRBJ2-5, the V gene TRBV12-3 or TRBV12-4, with a tentative D call TRBD1 (7 bases). Trimming removed 6 bases from V and 4 bases from J, with 18 bases in between. The CDR3 has 15 residues. CDR3 in amino acids: CASSPLWQGGETQYF. CDR3 coding DNA: TGTGCCAGCAGCCCTCTATGGCAGGGGGGAGAGACCCAGTACTTC.

This clonotype was counted between two and nine times. The V gene is TRBV20-1, the J gene TRBJ2-5, with TRBD2 matching 15 bases. This CDR3 is 15 amino acids long. Germline V gene sequence: CDR1 DFQATT, CDR2 SNEGSKA (reference sequence). V trimming: 6 bases; J trimming: 2 bases; junction bases outside the gene matches: 4. The CDR3 loop is CSAWTSGGAQETQYF. The CDR3 bases are TGCAGTGCATGGACTAGCGGGGGGGCACAAGAGACCCAGTACTTC.

The chain uses TRBV10-1 and TRBJ2-7; TRBD2 might be the D (7 bases). This CDR3 is built from 16 residues. Germline V gene data show CDR1 as WNHNN and CDR2 as SYGVQD (reference sequence). V dropped 7 bases and J dropped 2 bases, with 21 bases sitting between them. The CDR3 is CASTLGEGHGPYEQYF. The CDR3 DNA is TGCGCCAGCACGCTCGGGGAGGGACACGGACCCTACGAGCAGTACTTC.